These 14 T cell receptor beta chains came from one sample sequenced in a study of OX40 agonist ivuxolimab in advanced cancers. Generated by immunoSEQ multiplex PCR, the TCRdb table keeps only in-frame clones and is missing some. The sample consists of some 75,000 clones, about four fifths of them appearing once. Sequencing used CD4+ or CD8+ T cells sorted from blood, obtained in a trial of the OX40 agonist ivuxolimab. Source of these receptors: an adult with an advanced solid tumor such as melanoma, head and neck, liver or kidney cancer.

The chain employs TRBV5-1 and TRBJ2-3; D is ambiguous. The CDR3 contains 14 residues. The germline CDR1 and CDR2 sequences are SGHRS and YFSETQ. V lost 4 bases and J lost 2, with 11 bases in between. CDR3 loop: CASSPGLDTDTQYF. CDR3 DNA: TGCGCCAGCAGCCCTGGGCTAGACACAGATACGCAGTATTTT.

The chain recombines TRBV6-5 with TRBJ2-7; no clear D. Trimming took off 4 bases at V and 2 bases at J, with 9 bases between the two ends. Germline values: CDR1 MNHEY, CDR2 SVGAGI. The CDR3 length is 13 residues. CDR3 loop: CASSWAQAYEQYF. The DNA for the CDR3 is TGTGCCAGCAGTTGGGCGCAAGCCTACGAGCAGTACTTC.

The V gene is TRBV5-4, the J gene TRBJ1-6; no definite D call. CDR3 length: 12 amino acids. CDR1 and CDR2 from the germline V gene are SGHNT and YYREEE (reference sequence). Deletions cut 5 bases from V and 10 bases from J, with 10 bases between. Here the CDR3 DNA reads TGTGCCAGCAGTTATGGAGAATCACCCCTCCACTTT. It specifies CASSYGESPLHF.

V gene TRBV11-2 combines with J gene TRBJ2-1; D might be TRBD1 or TRBD2, each matching 5 bases. Germline values: CDR1 SGHAT, CDR2 FQNNGV. This CDR3 region has 15 residues. Trimming removed 3 bases at V and 5 bases at J, with 14 bases between. In DNA form, the CDR3 reads TGTGCCAGCAGCTTTCCGGGACGGACGAACAATGAGCAGTTCTTC. It specifies CASSFPGRTNNEQFF.

The J gene is TRBJ1-5, the V gene TRBV6-6, with D perhaps matching TRBD1 (5 bases). Germline V gives CDR1 MNHNY, CDR2 SVGAGI (reference sequence). The CDR3 extends over 15 amino acids. V lost 5 bases and J 0 bases, leaving 11 bases between the germline ends. CDR3 nucleotide sequence: TGTGCCAGCAGTAGGGACGGGCTTAGCAATCAGCCCCAGCATTTT. It is translated as CASSRDGLSNQPQHF.

Only one count was recorded for this clone. The rearrangement links TRBV7-2 to TRBJ2-2; tentative D call: TRBD2 (6 bases). Trimming pared 7 bases from V and 5 bases from J, leaving 17 bases between. Germline V gene sequence: CDR1 SGHTA, CDR2 FQGNSA. The CDR3 sequence is 15 residues long. The DNA for the CDR3 is TGTGCCAGCAAGCTCCCGGGAGTGGGGACCGGGGAGCTGTTTTTT. Protein sequence: CASKLPGVGTGELFF.

In its sample, this clone was seen a few times. The chain has TRBV5-1 and TRBJ2-7, with TRBD2 identical over 10 bases. J was trimmed by 4 bases and V by 0 bases; bases with no gene match: 7. The CDR3 sequence is 16 residues long. Germline V gives CDR1 SGHRS, CDR2 YFSETQ. CDR3 loop: CASSLALSGRGYEQYF. CDR3 DNA: TGCGCCAGCAGCTTGGCCTTAAGCGGGAGGGGGTACGAGCAGTACTTC.

The chain carries TRBV7-2 and TRBJ2-5; TRBD1 or TRBD2 may be the D gene (5 bases each). V was trimmed by 2 bases and J by 5 bases, leaving 15 bases between them. The length of the CDR3 is 15 residues. Per the germline V gene, CDR1 is SGHTA and CDR2 is FQGNSA. The CDR3, as DNA: TGTGCCAGCAGCTTACGGGCCCGGGGACGGGAGACCCAGTACTTC. It codes for CASSLRARGRETQYF.

V gene TRBV9 combines with J gene TRBJ2-1, with a weak D call TRBD1 (5 bases). CDR1 and CDR2 from the germline V gene are SGDLS and YYNGEE. Trimming removed 0 bases at V and 6 bases at J, with 10 bases between. CDR3 length equals 14 residues. CDR3 amino acids: CASSVVPTANEQFF. As DNA, the CDR3 is TGTGCCAGCAGCGTAGTTCCGACAGCCAATGAGCAGTTCTTC.

The V and J genes are TRBV9 and TRBJ2-2; D ambiguous. From germline, CDR1 is SGDLS and CDR2 YYNGEE. Trimming removed 1 base at V and 7 bases at J, with 11 bases between. The CDR3 spans 14 residues. The DNA of the CDR3 is TGTGCCAGCAGCGTAAGAGGAGTGAGCGGGGAGCTGTTTTTT. Its protein is CASSVRGVSGELFF.

This clone was seen only once. CDR3 nucleotide sequence: TGCAGCGTTTCGGACGGGAAGAACACCGGGGAGCTGTTTTTT. This codes for CSVSDGKNTGELFF. The chain combines TRBV29-1 with TRBJ2-2; D is perhaps TRBD2 (5 bases). This CDR3 comprises 14 residues. V lost 5 bases to trimming and J lost 1 base, with 11 bases between them. Germline values: CDR1 SQVTM, CDR2 ANQGSEA.

The genes are TRBV5-1 and TRBJ2-5; TRBD1 agrees at 9 bases. Germline CDR1 and CDR2: SGHRS and YFSETQ. V dropped 1 base and J dropped 3; count of bases not matched to a gene: 7. The CDR3 length is 16 residues. The CDR3 spells CASSLTGGRPEETQYF. Here the CDR3 DNA reads TGCGCCAGCAGCTTGACAGGGGGCAGGCCTGAAGAGACCCAGTACTTC.

V gene TRBV2 combines with J gene TRBJ2-1; maybe TRBD1 (5 bases). Germline V CDR1 and CDR2: SNHLY, FYNNEI. The CDR3 loop spans 13 amino acids. Trimming stripped 4 bases from V and 6 bases from J, with 10 bases between. CDR3 sequence reads: CASSGPGRNEQFF. As DNA, the CDR3 is TGTGCCAGCAGTGGTCCAGGGCGCAATGAGCAGTTCTTC.

The CDR3 region is CSVEQGGREQYF. In DNA form, the CDR3 reads TGCAGCGTTGAACAGGGAGGACGGGAGCAGTACTTC. This rearrangement joins TRBV29-1 to TRBJ2-7, with D perhaps matching TRBD2 (6 bases). The CDR3 runs 12 residues. Germline values: CDR1 SQVTM, CDR2 ANQGSEA. V was cut by 2 bases and J by 7 bases, with 12 bases left in between.